This T cell receptor (beta chain) was found in a study of T cells after yellow fever vaccination (dated by TCRdb to between 2017 and 2020). Study-wide context: The SMART-Seq v4 Ultra Low Input RNA kit was used to prepare libraries from fractions with low cell numbers. To track T-cell clones before and after primary and booster YFV17D yellow fever vaccination, bulk TCR alpha and beta repertoires were sequenced longitudinally. Two healthy male donors made up the cohort, one aged 18 to 30 years and the other aged 30 to 39 years. Blood was drawn at multiple timepoints before and after primary and secondary immunization, with bulk PBMC replicates and cell subsets isolated. The paper as a whole reports these results and caveats: Because only two donors were included in the study, the extent to which the findings can be generalized is limited. The secondary T-cell response was weaker than the primary response but faster, peaking on day 5 instead of day 15. Most clones expanded after primary vaccination were re-detected after the booster (around 96% of CD4 and approximately 89% of CD8), suggesting broad memory maintenance. A small fraction of clonotypes showed up in both the CD4 and CD8 compartments, probably as a result of convergent recombination. Because abundant contaminating clonotypes from the bulk population could be contained in FACS-sorted repertoires, computational filtering was required.

TCR cDNA was made using 5'RACE template switching, a step that added a universal primer site and unique molecular identifiers. Priming for cDNA synthesis came from both the TCR alpha and TCR beta constant segments. Library amplification involved two PCR steps, and the second step added sample barcodes and sequencing adapters. Sequencing of libraries was performed on Illumina HiSeq 2500 (2x100 bp) or NovaSeq (2x150 bp). The authors' analysis ran thus. Demultiplexing of reads and collapsing into UMI consensus sequences were performed with MIGEC, and V(D)J alignment was carried out with MiXCR. Vaccine-responding clonotypes were identified with edgeR using replicate PBMC samples, with FDR below 0.01 and a log2 fold change above 5 up to day 15 being required. CD4 or CD8 identity was assigned to each bulk clonotype according to whether the clonotype was present at higher abundance in the sequenced CD4 repertoire or the sequenced CD8 repertoire. TCRdb reworked the public reads: Q25 trimming with fastp, MiXCR clone assembly, productive beta chains retained. Under each unique CDR3 protein, matching rows form one entry showing the most common genes and DNA. The V and J calls and clone size come from TCRdb's table, not from the authors' own analysis. Across this sample there are hundreds of thousands of distinct CDR3 sequences, with around a fifth seen only once. About 16% of the sample belongs to the ten largest clones.

This clonotype was counted between two and nine times. Its antigen is not yet known. No base quality information exists; no much larger clone differs at one position. The treatment or condition label for this specimen denotes: live attenuated yellow fever vaccine strain. At each blood-draw timepoint, two biological replicates of bulk PBMCs were collected. PBMCs were isolated from peripheral blood using a standard Ficoll-Paque protocol. RNA was extracted with TriZol from bulk PBMCs, CD4 and CD8 fractions, and dextramer-positive and dextramer-negative fractions. This specimen was PBMCs, taken less than 25 days after the first yellow fever vaccination. The receptor's source is a man aged 18-30 years who received the YFV17D yellow fever vaccine.

For the CDR3, the sequence is CASSHTSHGSSYEQYF. The nucleotide sequence is TGTGCCAGCAGCCATACTTCTCACGGCAGCTCCTACGAGCAGTACTTC. The V and J genes are TRBV4-2 and TRBJ2-7; no D gene can be assigned with confidence. Taken from cysteine to phenylalanine, the CDR3 has 16 residues. Only CDR3 DNA is held: 48 bases, read in frame from base 1. At the junction V is shortened by 3 bases and J by 0 bases, with 15 bases in between. The CDR1 and CDR2 encoded by the germline V gene are LGHNA and YNFKEQ.